A single sample is the source of the 9 T cell receptor beta chains below, sequenced in a study of blood T cell repertoires in COVID-19 (dated by TCRdb to 2018 to 2021). The method was the immunoSEQ multiplex PCR assay. TCRdb mirrors the immuneACCESS table, restricted to in-frame sequences. Some clones are absent from its copies; in checked studies, under half trace to an unresolved V gene, and the reason for the others is unknown. A total of about 330,000 clones appear in this sample, 70% to 90% of them only once. Around 7.8% of the sample is in the top ten clones. Sequencing was done on a sample of peripheral blood. The source of these receptors is a human donor in a cohort sampled during active COVID-19.

The V gene is TRBV2, the J gene TRBJ1-2, with 10 nucleotides matching TRBD1. The CDR3 is made up of 14 amino acids. Germline-derived CDR1 and CDR2 are SNHLY and FYNNEI. V shed 5 bases and J 3 bases; nucleotides not matched to a gene: 3. The CDR3 DNA reads as TGTGCCAGCAGTACGGACAGGGGGGACTATGGCTACACCTTC. Residues: CASSTDRGDYGYTF.

J is TRBJ2-5 and V is TRBV3-1 (or the pseudogene TRBV3-2), with 12 bases identical to TRBD2. The CDR3 spans 14 residues. Trimming took 2 bases from V and 5 from J; bases not matched to a gene: 0. Germline CDR1 and CDR2: LGHDT and YNNKEL (reference sequence). The CDR3 DNA reads TGTGCCAGCAGCCAACTAGCGGGGGGGGAGACCCAGTACTTC. Its protein product is CASSQLAGGETQYF.

The rearrangement joins TRBV6-2 or TRBV6-3 to TRBJ2-3; 14 bases are shared with TRBD2. Per germline, CDR1 MNHEY and CDR2 SVGEGT. Trimming took 0 bases from V and 4 from J; bases not matched to a gene: 3. The CDR3 runs 17 residues. This chain's CDR3 is CASSYSKTSGGADTQYF. CDR3 nucleotides: TGTGCCAGCAGTTACTCGAAGACTAGCGGGGGGGCAGATACGCAGTATTTT.

The V gene is TRBV20-1, the J gene TRBJ1-2, with 8 positions matching TRBD1. The CDR3 loop spans 13 amino acids. Germline lookup yields CDR1 DFQATT and CDR2 SNEGSKA (reference sequence). V was pared by 3 bases and J by 5 bases, with 5 bases of the junction left unmatched. The CDR3 sequence: CSASRTGKYGYTF. The DNA of the CDR3 is TGCAGTGCTAGTAGGACAGGGAAATATGGCTACACCTTC.

This clone was detected only once. The gene calls are TRBV11-3 and TRBJ1-1; TRBD1 is a possible D gene (5 bases). The length of the CDR3 is 13 residues. CDR1 and CDR2 (germline): SGHNT, YENEEA. V was trimmed by 4 bases and J by 3 bases, leaving 9 bases between them. CDR3 sequence reads: CASSSSRDTEAFF. The CDR3 nucleotides are TGTGCCAGCAGCTCGTCCAGGGACACTGAAGCTTTCTTT. The full variable domain, in which reference TRBV11-3 and TRBJ1-1 provide the parts outside the CDR3, is EAGVVQSPRYKIIEKKQPVAFWCNPISGHNTLYWYLQNLGQGPELLIRYENEEAVDDSQLPKDRFSAERLKGVDSTLKIQPAELGDSAVYLCASSSSRDTEAFFGQGTRLTVV.

The chain joins TRBV10-3 to TRBJ2-3; a weak D match, TRBD2 (7 bases). There are 14 residues in the CDR3. Germline CDR1 and CDR2: ENHRY and SYGVKD. The germline V and J ends were trimmed by 6 bases and 1 base, with 11 bases remaining between them. The CDR3 nucleotides read TGTGCCATCAGCTCGGGGGGCCGCACAGATACGCAGTATTTT. This encodes CAISSGGRTDTQYF.

The chain links TRBV10-2 to TRBJ1-5; D uncertain. Germline assignment: CDR1 WSHSY and CDR2 SAAADI. Trimming removed 0 bases at V and 10 bases at J, with 10 bases between. The CDR3 contains 13 residues. The CDR3 bases are TGCGCCAGCAGTGAGTCCGGTCCTGAACCCCAGCATTTT. Encoded protein: CASSESGPEPQHF.

The rearrangement uses TRBV7-6 and TRBJ1-3; unclear D gene. Germline V CDR1 and CDR2: SGHVS, FNYEAQ. This CDR3 is built from 15 residues. Deletions cut 1 base from V and 4 bases from J, with 11 bases between. Written as DNA, the CDR3 is TGTGCCAGCAGCTTAGGGGCGGGGTACGGAAACACCATATATTTT. This sequence encodes CASSLGAGYGNTIYF.

This chain joins TRBV6-5 and TRBJ1-5; 7 nucleotides match TRBD1. The CDR3 loop spans 15 amino acids. J lost 0 bases, V lost 6 bases, and 5 bases had no gene match. Germline assignment: CDR1 MNHEY and CDR2 SVGAGI. The CDR3 sequence is CASRRGTASNQPQHF. The CDR3 DNA is TGTGCCAGCAGAAGAGGGACAGCTAGCAATCAGCCCCAGCATTTT.